The 18 T cell receptor beta chains below were found in one sample sequenced in a study of blood T cell repertoires in COVID-19. Generated by immunoSEQ multiplex PCR, the TCRdb table keeps only in-frame clones and is missing some. Of under 65,000 clones listed, 90% are singletons. Sequencing was carried out using peripheral blood. Source of these receptors: a woman of 80 years or more with active COVID-19.

The CDR3 region is CASSWVRGSPYEQYF. The CDR3 DNA sequence: TGTGCCAGCAGTTGGGTAAGGGGGTCGCCCTACGAGCAGTACTTC. This sequence joins TRBV6-5 and TRBJ2-7, with D perhaps matching TRBD1 (6 bases). V gave up 4 bases and J gave up 2 bases, with 15 bases separating them. CDR3 length: 15 residues. Germline V CDR1 and CDR2: MNHEY, SVGAGI.

The gene calls are TRBV2 and TRBJ1-2; D gene ambiguous. The V gene lost 3 bases and the J gene lost 5 bases, with 7 bases spanning the gap. CDR1 is SNHLY, CDR2 FYNNEI, per germline. CDR3 length: 12 residues. The CDR3 reads CASSERTYGYTF. The CDR3 DNA sequence: TGTGCCAGCAGTGAGCGGACTTATGGCTACACCTTC.

The rearrangement uses TRBV2 and TRBJ1-3; D might be TRBD1 (6 bases). Trimming pared 7 bases from V and 0 bases from J, leaving 7 bases between. The germline CDR1 and CDR2 sequences are SNHLY and FYNNEI. This CDR3 comprises 13 residues. The CDR3: CASTGVSGNTIYF. The CDR3 coding sequence is TGTGCCAGCACAGGGGTCTCTGGAAACACCATATATTTT.

The J gene is TRBJ2-1, the V gene TRBV21-1; TRBD1, as called in the table, went unchecked against the DNA. TRBV21-1 is noted as a pseudogene. The CDR3 consists of 21 residues. CDR3 sequence: CASSLLPSGQGIGTFYNEQFF. The CDR3 nucleotides read TGTGCCAGCAGCCTTCTTCCATCGGGACAGGGGATCGGAACCTTTTACAATGAGCAGTTCTTC.

The chain is built from TRBV13 and TRBJ1-1; perhaps TRBD1 as D (6 bases). Trimming took off 5 bases at V and 0 bases at J, with 10 bases between the two ends. The CDR3 spans 14 residues. CDR1 PRHDT and CDR2 FYEKMQ come from the germline V gene (reference sequence). CDR3 region: CASSPGHLNTEAFF. CDR3 nucleotide sequence: TGTGCCAGCAGCCCGGGACATTTGAACACTGAAGCTTTCTTT.

J is TRBJ2-1 and V is TRBV7-2; D may be TRBD2 (6 bases). The germline V gene encodes CDR1 SGHTA and CDR2 FQGNSA. This CDR3 comprises 15 residues. Trimming removed 3 bases at V and 0 bases at J, with 9 bases between. The DNA for the CDR3 is TGTGCCAGCAGCTTGACTAGGAGCTCCTACAATGAGCAGTTCTTC. This codes for CASSLTRSSYNEQFF.

V usage is TRBV11-2 and J usage is TRBJ2-7; 11 bases fit TRBD2. CDR1 SGHAT and CDR2 FQNNGV come from the germline V gene. The CDR3 has 19 amino acids. Losses at the gene ends were 0 bases for V and 4 bases for J; bases not matched to a gene: 14. The CDR3 nucleotides are TGTGCCAGCAGCTTAGACGGGGTTAGCGGGAGGGTGAGTTTATACGAGCAGTACTTC. Its translation is CASSLDGVSGRVSLYEQYF.

The V call is TRBV7-9, the J call TRBJ2-1; D remains ambiguous. CDR1 SEHNR and CDR2 FQNEAQ come from the germline V gene (reference sequence). With 5 bases removed from V and 10 bases from J, the gap between germline ends came to 21 bases. The CDR3 length is 15 residues. The CDR3 nucleotides are TGTGCCAGCAGCACACACACCGAGGTGCCAGCCGAGCAGTTCTTC. Amino acid sequence: CASSTHTEVPAEQFF. The complete variable domain, with remaining parts taken from reference TRBV7-9 and TRBJ2-1, reads DTGVSQNPRHKITKRGQNVTFRCDPISEHNRLYWYRQTLGQGPEFLTYFQNEAQLEKSRLLSDRFSAERPKGSFSTLEIQRTEQGDSAMYLCASSTHTEVPAEQFFGPGTRLTVL.

The chain uses TRBV14 and TRBJ1-1; 9 nucleotides match TRBD1. Germline trimming cut 6 bases from V and 4 bases from J; bases unmatched to any gene: 12. The CDR3 sequence is 16 residues long. Germline V gene data show CDR1 as SGHDN and CDR2 as FVKESK. The DNA of the CDR3 is TGTGCCAGCAGGCCAATACAGGGGGCGTTGGGCACTGAAGCTTTCTTT. Its protein product is CASRPIQGALGTEAFF.

A word on this clone: The germline gene is not matched at one end of the junction; a read error may be the cause. Other nucleotide sequences in the sample specify the same CDR3. Here the CDR3 reads CASSLGDNVQFF. The CDR3 DNA is TGTGCCAGTAGCTTGGGTGACAACGTGCAGTTCTTC. This chain links TRBV5-4 with TRBJ2-1; D uncertain. This CDR3 has 12 amino acids. CDR1 is SGHNT and CDR2 is YYREEE in the germline V gene (reference sequence).

The chain uses TRBV24-1 and TRBJ1-2, with a possible D match to TRBD1 (6 bases). Looked up from germline, CDR1 is KGHDR and CDR2 is SFDVKD. CDR3 length equals 15 residues. V shed 4 bases and J shed 0 bases, with 11 bases lying between them. The CDR3 spells CATSDPQGSNYGYTF. The DNA of the CDR3 is TGTGCCACCAGTGACCCGCAGGGGTCTAACTATGGCTACACCTTC.

The chain links TRBV5-6 to TRBJ1-3; TRBD1 matches at 9 bases. Germline assignment: CDR1 SGHDT and CDR2 YYEEEE. The CDR3 loop spans 14 amino acids. The trim removed 6 bases at V and 7 bases at J, leaving 8 bases unmatched. In DNA form, the CDR3 reads TGTGCCAGCATGGACAGGGGCTCGTTGAACACCATATATTTT. Amino acids: CASMDRGSLNTIYF.

In its sample, this clone was seen a few times. The chain combines TRBV29-1 with TRBJ1-1; 9 nucleotides align to TRBD1. CDR1 and CDR2 from the germline V gene are SQVTM and ANQGSEA. With 4 bases clipped from V and 4 bases from J, the junction kept 4 bases outside the gene matches. The CDR3 consists of 13 residues. The CDR3 protein is CSVGDRVGTEAFF. The CDR3 region has the DNA TGCAGCGTTGGGGACAGGGTGGGCACTGAAGCTTTCTTT.

The V and J genes are TRBV6-2 or TRBV6-3 and TRBJ2-1, with 11 nucleotides matching TRBD2. There are 18 residues in the CDR3. The V and J ends lost 3 bases and 5 bases, in that order; junction bases with no gene match: 12. Germline CDR1 and CDR2: MNHEY and SVGEGT. The CDR3 sequence is CASSYASGGTLLHNEQFF. DNA for the CDR3: TGTGCCAGCAGTTATGCTAGCGGGGGGACTCTCCTCCACAATGAGCAGTTCTTC.

The chain joins TRBV7-2 to TRBJ2-1, with 10 bases matching TRBD2. CDR1 is SGHTA and CDR2 is FQGNSA in the germline V gene. The CDR3 extends over 16 amino acids. V lost 1 base to trimming and J lost 4 bases; unmatched junction nucleotides: 4. The CDR3 sequence is CASSLEGTSAYNEQFF. The CDR3 coding sequence is TGTGCCAGCAGCTTAGAAGGGACTAGCGCTTACAATGAGCAGTTCTTC.

This clone was picked up a small number of times. V is TRBV11-3 and J is TRBJ2-3, with D maybe TRBD1 (6 bases). The CDR3 is 13 residues long. Germline CDR1 SGHNT, CDR2 YENEEA. Trimming removed 3 bases at V and 2 bases at J, with 6 bases between. CDR3 protein: CASSLGHTDTQYF. DNA for the CDR3: TGTGCCAGCAGCTTGGGACACACAGATACGCAGTATTTT.

This chain joins TRBV7-6 and TRBJ1-5; tentative D call: TRBD1 (6 bases). Germline V lookup: CDR1 SGHVS, CDR2 FNYEAQ. V gave up 5 bases and J gave up 1 base, with 12 bases separating them. The CDR3 is 15 amino acids. The CDR3 spells CASSQGHRSNQPQHF. For the CDR3, the DNA is TGTGCCAGCAGCCAGGGACACCGGAGCAATCAGCCCCAGCATTTT.

CDR3 DNA: TGTGCCAGCAGGGCTACTAGCGGGGCAAACTACGAGCAGTACTTC. It is translated as CASRATSGANYEQYF. V and J are TRBV2 and TRBJ2-7; 10 bases are a match to TRBD2. The germline CDR1 and CDR2 sequences are SNHLY and FYNNEI. There are 15 residues in the CDR3. J lost 3 bases, V lost 6 bases, and 8 bases had no gene match. Full variable domain (remainder filled in from reference TRBV2 and TRBJ2-7): EPEVTQTPSHQVTQMGQEVILRCVPISNHLYFYWYRQILGQKVEFLVSFYNNEISEKSEIFDDQFSVERPDGSNFTLKIRSTKLEDSAMYFCASRATSGANYEQYFGPGTRLTVT.